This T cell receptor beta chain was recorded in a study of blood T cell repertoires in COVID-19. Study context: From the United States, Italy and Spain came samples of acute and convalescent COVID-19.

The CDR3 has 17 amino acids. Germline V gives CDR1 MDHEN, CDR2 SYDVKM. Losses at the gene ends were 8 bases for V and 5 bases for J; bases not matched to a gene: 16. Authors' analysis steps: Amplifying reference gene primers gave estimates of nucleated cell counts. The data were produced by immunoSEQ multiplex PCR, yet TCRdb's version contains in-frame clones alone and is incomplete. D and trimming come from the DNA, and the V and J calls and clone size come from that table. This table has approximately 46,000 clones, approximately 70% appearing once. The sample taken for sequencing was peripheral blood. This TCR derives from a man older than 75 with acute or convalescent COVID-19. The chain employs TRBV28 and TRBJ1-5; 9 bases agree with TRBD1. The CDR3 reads CASALEDRGTWYQPQHF. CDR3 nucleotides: TGTGCCAGCGCCCTGGAGGACAGGGGCACGTGGTATCAGCCCCAGCATTTT.